This TCR beta chain derives from a study of T cell responses to AZD1222 COVID-19 vaccine. Study conclusions and caveats: Clonal diversity was possibly underestimated, and white British individuals and females predominated among donors. CD4 TCRs linked to vaccination spanned spike, dominating at 160-218 and 743-854. No day 14 peak samples; only post-peak repertoires were characterized. At study baseline, merely a handful of AZD1222 recipients were seropositive.

Only in-frame clones appear in the TCRdb table, and some are missing; sequencing was by immunoSEQ multiplex PCR. The data hold roughly 140,000 clones, with around 89% observed a single time. As concerns this clone: The antigen remains undetermined.

Germline-derived CDR1 and CDR2 are LNHDA and SQIVND (reference sequence). The CDR3 extends over 16 amino acids. Unmatched junction bases numbered 5, after V lost 4 bases and J lost 1 base. This chain uses TRBV19 with TRBJ1-5, with 9 nucleotides matching TRBD1. This sequence originates from an adult who received the AZD1222 COVID-19 vaccine. Specimen: peripheral blood, collected 28 days after the second AZD1222 dose. Here the CDR3 DNA reads TGTGCCAGTAGTAGTACCGACAGGGGGAGCAATCAGCCCCAGCATTTT. Its translation: CASSSTDRGSNQPQHF.